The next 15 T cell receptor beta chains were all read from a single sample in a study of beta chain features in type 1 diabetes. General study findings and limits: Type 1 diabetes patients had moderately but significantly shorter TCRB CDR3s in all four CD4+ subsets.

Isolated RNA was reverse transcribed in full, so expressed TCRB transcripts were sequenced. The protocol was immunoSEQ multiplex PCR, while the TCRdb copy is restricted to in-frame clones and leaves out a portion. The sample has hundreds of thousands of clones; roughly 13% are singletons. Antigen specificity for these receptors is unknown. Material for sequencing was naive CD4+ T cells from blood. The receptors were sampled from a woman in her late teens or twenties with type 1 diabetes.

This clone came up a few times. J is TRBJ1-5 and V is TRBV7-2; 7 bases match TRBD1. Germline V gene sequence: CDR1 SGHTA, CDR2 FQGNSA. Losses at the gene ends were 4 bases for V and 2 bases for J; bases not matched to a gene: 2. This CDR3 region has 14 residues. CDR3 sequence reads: CASSSTGGNQPQHF. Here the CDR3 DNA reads TGTGCCAGCAGCTCAACAGGGGGCAATCAGCCCCAGCATTTT.

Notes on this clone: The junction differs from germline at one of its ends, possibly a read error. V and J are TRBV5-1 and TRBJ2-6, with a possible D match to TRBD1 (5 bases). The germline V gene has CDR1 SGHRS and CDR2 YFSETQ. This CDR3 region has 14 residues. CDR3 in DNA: TGCGCCAGCACCTTGAGACAGGGGGCCAACGTCCTGACTTTC. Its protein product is CASTLRQGANVLTF. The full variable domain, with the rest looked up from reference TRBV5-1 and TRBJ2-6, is KAGVTQTPRYLIKTRGQQVTLSCSPISGHRSVSWYQQTPGQGLQFLFEYFSETQRNKGNFPGRFSGRQFSNSRSEMNVSTLELGDSALYLCASTLRQGANVLTFGAGSRLTVL.

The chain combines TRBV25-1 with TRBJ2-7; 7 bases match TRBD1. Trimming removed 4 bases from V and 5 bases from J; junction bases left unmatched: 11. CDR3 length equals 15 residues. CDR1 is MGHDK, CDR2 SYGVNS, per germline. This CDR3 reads CASSGNQDRVHEQYF. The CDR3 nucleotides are TGTGCCAGCAGTGGAAATCAAGACAGGGTCCACGAGCAGTACTTC.

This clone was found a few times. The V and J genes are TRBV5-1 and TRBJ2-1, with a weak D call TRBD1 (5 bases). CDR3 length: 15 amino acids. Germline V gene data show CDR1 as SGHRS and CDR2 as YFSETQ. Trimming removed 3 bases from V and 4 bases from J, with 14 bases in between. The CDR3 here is CASSSQGLGYNEQFF. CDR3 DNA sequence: TGCGCCAGCAGCTCGCAGGGCCTGGGTTACAATGAGCAGTTCTTC.

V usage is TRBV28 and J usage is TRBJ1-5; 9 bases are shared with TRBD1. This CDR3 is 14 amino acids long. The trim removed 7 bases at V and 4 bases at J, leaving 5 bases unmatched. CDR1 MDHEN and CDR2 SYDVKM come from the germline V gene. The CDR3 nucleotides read TGTGCCAGCACTTCCGGACAGGGGAATCAGCCCCAGCATTTT. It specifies CASTSGQGNQPQHF.

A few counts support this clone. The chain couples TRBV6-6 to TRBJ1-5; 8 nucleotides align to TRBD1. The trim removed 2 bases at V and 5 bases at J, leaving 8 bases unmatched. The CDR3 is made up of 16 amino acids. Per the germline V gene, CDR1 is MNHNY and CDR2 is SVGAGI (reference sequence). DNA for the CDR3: TGTGCCAGCAGTTACCTGGACAGGGCTAGGGATCAGCCCCAGCATTTT. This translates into CASSYLDRARDQPQHF.

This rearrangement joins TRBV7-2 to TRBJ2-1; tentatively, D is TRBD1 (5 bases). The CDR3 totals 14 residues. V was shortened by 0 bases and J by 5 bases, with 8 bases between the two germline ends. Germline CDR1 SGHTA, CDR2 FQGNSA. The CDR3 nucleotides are TGTGCCAGCAGCTTAGCGGGGCAGAACAATGAGCAGTTCTTC. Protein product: CASSLAGQNNEQFF.

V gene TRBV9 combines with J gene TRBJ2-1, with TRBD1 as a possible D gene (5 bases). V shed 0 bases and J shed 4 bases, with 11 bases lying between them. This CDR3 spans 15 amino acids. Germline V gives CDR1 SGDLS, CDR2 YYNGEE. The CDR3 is CASSVEVGAYNEQFF. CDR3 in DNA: TGTGCCAGCAGCGTAGAAGTAGGGGCATACAATGAGCAGTTCTTC.

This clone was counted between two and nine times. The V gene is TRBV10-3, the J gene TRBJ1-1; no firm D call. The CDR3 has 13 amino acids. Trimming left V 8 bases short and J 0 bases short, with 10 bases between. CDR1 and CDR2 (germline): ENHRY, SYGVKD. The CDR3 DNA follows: TGTGCCATCCGATCCGGGTTGAACACTGAAGCTTTCTTT. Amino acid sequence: CAIRSGLNTEAFF.

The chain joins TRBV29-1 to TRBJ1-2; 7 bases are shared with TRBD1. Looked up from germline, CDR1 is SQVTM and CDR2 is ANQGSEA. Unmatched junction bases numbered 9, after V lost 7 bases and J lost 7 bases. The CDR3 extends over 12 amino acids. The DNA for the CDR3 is TGCAGCGGTTCACAGGGGTTCGGTGGCTACACCTTC. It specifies CSGSQGFGGYTF.

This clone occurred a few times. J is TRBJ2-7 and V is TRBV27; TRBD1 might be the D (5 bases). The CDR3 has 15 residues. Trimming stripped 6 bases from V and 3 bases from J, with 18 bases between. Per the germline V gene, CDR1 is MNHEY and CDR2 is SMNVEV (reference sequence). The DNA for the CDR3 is TGTGCCAGCAGCCGAAGGGAACAGGTGAACTACGAGCAGTACTTC. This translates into CASSRREQVNYEQYF.

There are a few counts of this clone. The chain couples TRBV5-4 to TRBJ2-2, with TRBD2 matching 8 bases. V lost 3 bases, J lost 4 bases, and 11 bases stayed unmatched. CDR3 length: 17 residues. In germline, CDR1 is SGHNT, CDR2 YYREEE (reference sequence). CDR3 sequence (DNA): TGTGCCAGCAGCTCCGGCCTTAGCGGGAAAGTCACCGGGGAGCTGTTTTTT. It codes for CASSSGLSGKVTGELFF. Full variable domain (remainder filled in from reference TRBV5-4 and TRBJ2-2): ETGVTQSPTHLIKTRGQQVTLRCSSQSGHNTVSWYQQALGQGPQFIFQYYREEENGRGNFPPRFSGLQFPNYSSELNVNALELDDSALYLCASSSGLSGKVTGELFFGEGSRLTVL.

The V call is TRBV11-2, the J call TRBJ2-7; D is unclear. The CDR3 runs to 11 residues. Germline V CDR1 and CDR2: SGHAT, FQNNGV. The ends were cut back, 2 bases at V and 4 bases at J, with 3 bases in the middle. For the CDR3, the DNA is TGTGCCAGCAGCTTACTATACGAGCAGTACTTC. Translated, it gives CASSLLYEQYF.

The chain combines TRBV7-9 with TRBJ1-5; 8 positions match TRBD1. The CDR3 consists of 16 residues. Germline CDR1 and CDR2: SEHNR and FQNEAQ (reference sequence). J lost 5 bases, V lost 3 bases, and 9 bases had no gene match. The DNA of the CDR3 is TGTGCCAGCAGCTTCTGGACAGGGCCAGGGGATCAGCCCCAGCATTTT. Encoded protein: CASSFWTGPGDQPQHF. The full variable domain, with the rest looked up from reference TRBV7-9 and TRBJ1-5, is DTGVSQNPRHKITKRGQNVTFRCDPISEHNRLYWYRQTLGQGPEFLTYFQNEAQLEKSRLLSDRFSAERPKGSFSTLEIQRTEQGDSAMYLCASSFWTGPGDQPQHFGDGTRLSIL.

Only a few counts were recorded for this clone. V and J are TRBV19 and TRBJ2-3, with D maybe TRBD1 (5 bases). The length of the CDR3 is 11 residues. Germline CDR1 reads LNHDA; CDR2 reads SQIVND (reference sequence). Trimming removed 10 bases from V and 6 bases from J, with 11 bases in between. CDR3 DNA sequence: TGTGCCATCGCAAAGGGGGATACGCAGTATTTT. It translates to CAIAKGDTQYF.